Listed here are 27 T cell receptor beta chains from one sample, sequenced in a study of shared T cell receptors in the human thymus (dated by TCRdb to the early 2020s). Receptor libraries were prepared by the immunoSEQ multiplex PCR assay. This immuneACCESS table, as held by TCRdb, lists in-frame sequences with V and J called but not all clones. Of the missing ones, under half trace to an unresolved V gene in checked studies; the others have no known cause. Present in this sample are 450,000 to 650,000 clones, about four fifths of which were seen just once. The ten largest clonotypes hold about 0.012% of the sample. These data were also filed under a second study, of human thymus T cells.

The specimen sequenced was thymocytes. Receptors were obtained from a boy under three years old with a congenital heart defect. Donor details come from another sample of the same person, matched by shared clones.

J is TRBJ2-1 and V is TRBV6-1; D may be TRBD2 (6 bases). CDR1 is MNHNS and CDR2 is SASEGT in the germline V gene. The CDR3 loop spans 17 amino acids. Trimming stripped 1 base from V and 8 bases from J, with 21 bases between. The CDR3 bases are TGTGCCAGCAGTGAAGACGACGTGGGAGGCGGCAGCTATGAGCAGTTCTTC. Protein product: CASSEDDVGGGSYEQFF.

V gene TRBV14 combines with J gene TRBJ1-3, with TRBD1 matching over 8 bases. The CDR3 is made up of 14 amino acids. Germline lookup yields CDR1 SGHDN and CDR2 FVKESK. With V trimmed by 9 bases and J by 2 bases, 6 bases remained unmatched. DNA of the CDR3: TGTGCCAGTGGACCGGGACAGGCTGGAAACACCATATATTTT. Encoded protein: CASGPGQAGNTIYF.

J is TRBJ1-5 and V is TRBV12-5; 8 bases are a match to TRBD1. V dropped 0 bases and J dropped 7; count of bases not matched to a gene: 8. The CDR3 spans 16 residues. Germline V CDR1 and CDR2: LGHNT, FRNRAP. The CDR3 bases are TGTGCTAGTGGTTTGGTATGGTCAGGGGGCGAGCAGCCCCAGCATTTT. As protein: CASGLVWSGGEQPQHF.

The J gene is TRBJ2-7, the V gene TRBV11-3; 9 bases line up with TRBD1. The germline gives CDR1 SGHNT, CDR2 YENEEA. Trimming removed 0 bases from V and 5 bases from J; junction bases left unmatched: 11. The CDR3 totals 17 residues. The chain's CDR3 is CASSLDIKGQGEDEQYF. CDR3 nucleotide sequence: TGTGCCAGCAGCTTAGATATTAAGGGACAGGGTGAAGACGAGCAGTACTTC.

V gene TRBV14 combines with J gene TRBJ1-2; D perhaps matches TRBD1 (6 bases). Trimming cost V 5 bases and J 6 bases, with 16 bases left between them. Germline V gene lookup returns CDR1 SGHDN and CDR2 FVKESK. CDR3 length equals 14 residues. The CDR3: CASSDKDRDDGYTF. The CDR3 DNA reads as TGTGCCAGCAGCGACAAGGACAGAGATGATGGCTACACCTTC.

The gene calls are TRBV2 and TRBJ2-2; TRBD2 is a possible D gene (7 bases). CDR3 length: 15 amino acids. Deletions cut 6 bases from V and 6 bases from J, with 17 bases between. Germline V gene lookup returns CDR1 SNHLY and CDR2 FYNNEI. CDR3: CASSGAGKGAGELFF. CDR3 DNA sequence: TGTGCCAGCAGCGGAGCGGGGAAGGGGGCCGGGGAGCTGTTTTTT.

Only a few counts were recorded for this clone. The chain links TRBV7-2 to TRBJ2-1, with TRBD2 identical over 8 bases. The CDR3 length is 11 residues. CDR1 and CDR2 from the germline V gene are SGHTA and FQGNSA. With V trimmed by 5 bases and J by 10 bases, 1 base remained unmatched. As DNA, the CDR3 is TGTGCCAGCAGCCGGACTAGCGAGCAGTTCTTC. Translating it yields CASSRTSEQFF.

The chain carries TRBV27 and TRBJ1-5, with D maybe TRBD1 (5 bases). From germline, CDR1 is MNHEY and CDR2 SMNVEV (reference sequence). The CDR3 runs 14 residues. V shed 3 bases and J shed 4 bases, with 10 bases lying between them. The CDR3 DNA is TGTGCCAGCAGTTTCGTCCAGGGTAATCAGCCCCAGCATTTT. Translating gives CASSFVQGNQPQHF.

This chain uses TRBV11-2 with TRBJ1-4, with D uncertain. The V and J ends lost 0 bases and 8 bases respectively, with 13 bases between them. Germline CDR1 reads SGHAT; CDR2 reads FQNNGV. This CDR3 is 15 amino acids long. CDR3 residues: CASSLDWRRKEKLFF. CDR3 nucleotides: TGTGCCAGCAGCTTAGATTGGCGGCGTAAGGAAAAACTGTTTTTT. The full variable domain, in which reference TRBV11-2 and TRBJ1-4 provide the parts outside the CDR3, is EAGVAQSPRYKIIEKRQSVAFWCNPISGHATLYWYQQILGQGPKLLIQFQNNGVVDDSQLPKDRFSAERLKGVDSTLKIQPAKLEDSAVYLCASSLDWRRKEKLFFGSGTQLSVL.

The rearrangement joins TRBV27 to TRBJ1-1; 8 nucleotides agree with TRBD1. CDR1 MNHEY and CDR2 SMNVEV come from the germline V gene (reference sequence). This CDR3 is 13 amino acids long. V was pared by 8 bases and J by 5 bases, with 7 bases of the junction left unmatched. The CDR3 bases are TGTGCCAGCGTAAACAGGGGGGGTACTGAAGCTTTCTTT. It encodes CASVNRGGTEAFF.

The V call is TRBV29-1, the J call TRBJ1-2; tentatively, D is TRBD1 (5 bases). This CDR3 region has 12 residues. CDR1 and CDR2 (germline): SQVTM, ANQGSEA. V lost 6 bases and J 6 bases, leaving 14 bases between the germline ends. The CDR3 nucleotides are TGCAGCGTCCCCGGGAGGGGTCATGGCTACACCTTC. Its protein product is CSVPGRGHGYTF.

The chain joins TRBV5-1 to TRBJ2-1, with D tentatively TRBD2 (6 bases). Germline CDR1 and CDR2: SGHRS and YFSETQ. The V end lost 4 bases, the J end lost 4 bases, and 15 bases lay between the germline ends. This CDR3 comprises 15 residues. CDR3: CASSPRAGPYNEQFF. DNA for the CDR3: TGCGCCAGCAGCCCACGGGCGGGACCTTACAATGAGCAGTTCTTC.

The chain joins TRBV25-1 to TRBJ1-1; 8 bases map to TRBD1. The ends lost 4 bases at V and 3 bases at J; junction bases unmatched: 4. This CDR3 has 14 residues. Germline-derived CDR1 and CDR2 are MGHDK and SYGVNS. The DNA of the CDR3 is TGTGCCAGCAGTGGGACAGGGACGGACACTGAAGCTTTCTTT. It is translated as CASSGTGTDTEAFF.

The rearrangement joins TRBV6-1 to TRBJ2-6, with TRBD1 matching 7 bases. The germline CDR1 and CDR2 sequences are MNHNS and SASEGT. The CDR3 covers 16 residues. Losses at the gene ends were 4 bases for V and 4 bases for J; bases not matched to a gene: 7. CDR3 sequence: CASSVRQGSGANVLTF. The CDR3 region has the DNA TGTGCCAGCAGTGTACGACAGGGTTCCGGGGCCAACGTCCTGACTTTC.

This chain links TRBV7-9 with TRBJ2-7; maybe TRBD1 (5 bases). CDR1 is SEHNR and CDR2 is FQNEAQ in the germline V gene (reference sequence). The CDR3 has 15 residues. The V end lost 5 bases, the J end lost 3 bases, and 17 bases lay between the germline ends. CDR3 region: CASSRTGTLGYEQYF. The CDR3 nucleotides are TGTGCCAGCAGCCGCACAGGAACCCTTGGCTACGAGCAGTACTTC.

The V call is TRBV30, the J call TRBJ2-2, with 11 positions matching TRBD2. The germline gives CDR1 GTSNPN, CDR2 SVGIG (reference sequence). With V trimmed by 7 bases and J by 4 bases, 14 bases remained unmatched. This CDR3 is 17 amino acids long. CDR3 protein: CALTNSGRAGGTGELFF. The CDR3 DNA follows: TGTGCCTTGACAAATAGCGGGAGGGCCGGGGGCACCGGGGAGCTGTTTTTT.

The V gene is TRBV5-4, the J gene TRBJ2-7; 12 bases fit TRBD2. The CDR3 totals 16 residues. V gave up 3 bases and J gave up 2 bases; unmatched junction bases: 6. Per the germline V gene, CDR1 is SGHNT and CDR2 is YYREEE (reference sequence). The CDR3 nucleotides are TGTGCCAGCAGCTCGGTCCCTAGCGGGAGGGCCTACGAGCAGTACTTC. It encodes CASSSVPSGRAYEQYF.

The chain's CDR3 is CATCRSQASGPQETQYF. As DNA, the CDR3 is TGTGCCACTTGCCGAAGTCAGGCTAGCGGGCCTCAAGAGACCCAGTACTTC. This chain uses TRBV15 with TRBJ2-5; 8 nucleotides line up with TRBD2. Germline V gives CDR1 LNHNV, CDR2 YYDKDF (reference sequence). There are 17 residues in the CDR3. V shed 9 bases, J shed 2 bases, and the junction held 17 bases outside the gene matches. The full variable domain, its missing parts supplied by reference TRBV15 and TRBJ2-5, is DAMVIQNPRYQVTQFGKPVTLSCSQTLNHNVMYWYQQKSSQAPKLLFHYYDKDFNNEADTPDNFQSRRPNTSFCFLDIRSPGLGDTAMYLCATCRSQASGPQETQYFGPGTRLLVL.

This clone appeared a few times. This chain uses TRBV18 with TRBJ1-1; 7 positions match TRBD1. Germline CDR1 reads KGHSH; CDR2 reads LQKENI. V lost 6 bases to trimming and J lost 6 bases; unmatched junction nucleotides: 19. The CDR3 consists of 17 residues. The CDR3 region is CASSPYETGLSGAEAFF. CDR3 nucleotides: TGTGCCAGCTCCCCCTACGAGACAGGGTTAAGTGGGGCTGAAGCTTTCTTT.

The chain carries TRBV7-2 and TRBJ2-2, with D tentatively TRBD2 (6 bases). Germline CDR1 is SGHTA and CDR2 is FQGNSA. Trimming took off 5 bases at V and 7 bases at J, with 17 bases between the two ends. The CDR3 is 15 residues long. CDR3 protein: CASSPRLVLVGELFF. The CDR3 nucleotides are TGTGCCAGCAGCCCCAGACTAGTTCTGGTCGGGGAGCTGTTTTTT.

The chain employs TRBV6-5 and TRBJ2-5; perhaps TRBD2 as D (6 bases). V lost 4 bases, J lost 5 bases, and 17 bases lay in between. This CDR3 spans 15 amino acids. Germline values: CDR1 MNHEY, CDR2 SVGAGI. DNA for the CDR3: TGTGCCAGCAGTTTAACAGGCCCGGGGAGGGAGACCCAGTACTTC. It specifies CASSLTGPGRETQYF.

The rearrangement joins TRBV5-4 to TRBJ2-3, with 11 bases lining up with TRBD2. In germline, CDR1 is SGHNT, CDR2 YYREEE (reference sequence). Trimming at V came to 0 bases and at J to 3 bases, leaving 3 bases not matched to a gene. This CDR3 spans 16 amino acids. CDR3 sequence reads: CASSLGLAGRTDTQYF. CDR3 nucleotides: TGTGCCAGCAGCTTGGGACTAGCGGGGAGGACAGATACGCAGTATTTT.

This clone came up a few times. This sequence joins TRBV12-5 and TRBJ1-2; TRBD1 matches at 9 bases. The CDR3 runs 16 residues. Unmatched junction bases numbered 12, after V lost 2 bases and J lost 8 bases. Germline V CDR1 and CDR2: LGHNT, FRNRAP. The CDR3 loop reads CASGLQNQGTGRGYTF. In nucleotides, the CDR3 is TGTGCTAGTGGTTTGCAAAACCAAGGGACAGGGAGAGGCTACACCTTC.

This sequence joins TRBV6-6 and TRBJ2-3; tentative D call: TRBD2 (5 bases). CDR1 is MNHNY, CDR2 SVGAGI, per germline (reference sequence). This CDR3 is built from 14 residues. Trimming pared 2 bases from V and 4 bases from J, leaving 10 bases between. This CDR3 is CASSYGVGADTQYF. Written as DNA, the CDR3 is TGTGCCAGCAGTTACGGGGTGGGAGCAGATACGCAGTATTTT.

The chain employs TRBV9 and TRBJ2-7; TRBD1 agrees at 8 bases. Losses at the gene ends were 3 bases for V and 0 bases for J; bases not matched to a gene: 8. The CDR3 runs to 16 residues. Germline lookup yields CDR1 SGDLS and CDR2 YYNGEE. The CDR3 DNA follows: TGTGCCAGCAGCGAGGGACAGGAGAAGAGCTCCTACGAGCAGTACTTC. Translation: CASSEGQEKSSYEQYF.

This chain joins TRBV5-6 and TRBJ2-6, with 15 bases fitting TRBD2. This CDR3 spans 19 amino acids. Germline CDR1 is SGHDT and CDR2 is YYEEEE. J gave up 2 bases and V 0 bases, and 3 bases lay outside the gene matches. CDR3 DNA: TGTGCCAGCAGCTTGGGGACTAGCGGGAGGGCCCCTGGGGCCAACGTCCTGACTTTC. As protein: CASSLGTSGRAPGANVLTF.

The V gene is TRBV28, the J gene TRBJ2-7; perhaps TRBD1 as D (5 bases). The CDR3 totals 16 residues. CDR1 MDHEN and CDR2 SYDVKM come from the germline V gene. V shed 2 bases and J shed 4 bases, with 18 bases lying between them. The DNA for the CDR3 is TGTGCCAGCAGTTTACCGACAGACCCTCTGGGGTACGAGCAGTACTTC. It is translated as CASSLPTDPLGYEQYF. Using reference TRBV28 and TRBJ2-7 for the parts outside the CDR3, the full variable domain is DVKVTQSSRYLVKRTGEKVFLECVQDMDHENMFWYRQDPGLGLRLIYFSYDVKMKEKGDIPEGYSVSREKKERFSLILESASTNQTSMYLCASSLPTDPLGYEQYFGPGTRLTVT.